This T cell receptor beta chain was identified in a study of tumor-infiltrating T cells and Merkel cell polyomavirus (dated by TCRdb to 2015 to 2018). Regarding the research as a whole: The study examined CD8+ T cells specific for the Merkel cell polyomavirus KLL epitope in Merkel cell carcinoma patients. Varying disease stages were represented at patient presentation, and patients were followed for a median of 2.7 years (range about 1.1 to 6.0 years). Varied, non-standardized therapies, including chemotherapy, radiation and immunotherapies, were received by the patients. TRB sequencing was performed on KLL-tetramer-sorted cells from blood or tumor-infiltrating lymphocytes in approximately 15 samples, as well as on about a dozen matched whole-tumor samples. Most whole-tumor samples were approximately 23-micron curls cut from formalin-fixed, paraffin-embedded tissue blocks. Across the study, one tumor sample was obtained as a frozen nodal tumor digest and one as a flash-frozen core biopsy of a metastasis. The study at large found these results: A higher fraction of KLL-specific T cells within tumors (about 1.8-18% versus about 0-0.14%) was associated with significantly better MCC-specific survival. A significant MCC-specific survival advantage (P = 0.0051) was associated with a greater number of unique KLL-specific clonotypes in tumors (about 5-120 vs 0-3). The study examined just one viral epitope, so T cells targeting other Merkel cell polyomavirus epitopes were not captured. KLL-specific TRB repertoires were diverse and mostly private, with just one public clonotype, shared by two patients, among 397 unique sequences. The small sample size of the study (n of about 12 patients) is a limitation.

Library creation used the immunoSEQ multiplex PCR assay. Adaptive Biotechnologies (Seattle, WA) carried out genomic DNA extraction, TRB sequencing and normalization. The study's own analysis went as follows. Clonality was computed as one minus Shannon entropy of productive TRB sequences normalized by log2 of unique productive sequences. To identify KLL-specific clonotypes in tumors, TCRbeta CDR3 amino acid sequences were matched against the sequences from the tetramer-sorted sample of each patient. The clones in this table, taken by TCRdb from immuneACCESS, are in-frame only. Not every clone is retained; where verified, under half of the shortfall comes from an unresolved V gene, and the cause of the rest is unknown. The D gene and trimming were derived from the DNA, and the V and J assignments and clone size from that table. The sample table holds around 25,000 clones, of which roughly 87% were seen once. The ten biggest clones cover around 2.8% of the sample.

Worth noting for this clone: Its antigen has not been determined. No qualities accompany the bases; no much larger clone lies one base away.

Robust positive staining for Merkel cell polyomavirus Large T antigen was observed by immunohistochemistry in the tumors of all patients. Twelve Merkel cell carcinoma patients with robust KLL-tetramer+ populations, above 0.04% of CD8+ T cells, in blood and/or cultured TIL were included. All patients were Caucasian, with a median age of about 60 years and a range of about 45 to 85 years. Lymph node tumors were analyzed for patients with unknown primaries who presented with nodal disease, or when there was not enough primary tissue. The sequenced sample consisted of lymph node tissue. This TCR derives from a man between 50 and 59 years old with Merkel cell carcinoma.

CDR3 sequence: CASSIGRRSEQYF. The base sequence is TGTGCCAGTAGTATAGGACGCAGGTCCGAGCAGTACTTC. The sequence is built from TRBV19 and TRBJ2-7, with the D gene not clear enough to name. CDR3 length: 13 amino acids, cysteine to phenylalanine. The sequence is cut down to CDR3 DNA, 39 bases in frame from base 1. As encoded in the germline V gene (reference sequence), CDR1 is LNHDA while CDR2 is SQIVND. V loses 1 base, J loses 6 bases, and the germline ends lie 10 bases apart.